The rows below give T cell receptor beta chains drawn from one sample of a study of Tregs in tolerant kidney transplant recipients. The data were produced by immunoSEQ multiplex PCR, yet TCRdb's version contains in-frame clones alone and is incomplete. Among 45,000 or so clones listed, roughly nine tenths were seen once. The starting material was CD8+ T cells from blood (PBMCs), obtained 12 months after the transplant. These receptors came from a human patient who received a combined kidney and bone marrow transplant. Among the T cells, some may be from the graft donor. The CDR3 runs from the conserved cysteine through the conserved F or W. The order of the fields is V gene, J gene, clone size, D gene, CDR3 protein, CDR3 DNA. D genes are given only for firm matches. Clone size, where shown, is once, few, many, or a class for clones that have expanded.

v_gene: TRBV7-2; j_gene: TRBJ2-7; abundance: .; d_gene: TRBD1; CDR3aa: CASSLVSQGNEQYF; CDR3nt: TGTGCCAGCAGCTTAGTGTCACAGGGGAACGAGCAGTACTTC
v_gene: TRBV13; j_gene: TRBJ2-7; abundance: .; d_gene: TRBD2; CDR3aa: CASSLGRSGGQFNEQYF; CDR3nt: TGTGCCAGCAGCTTAGGCCGTTCGGGAGGGCAGTTTAACGAGCAGTACTTC
v_gene: TRBV4-2; j_gene: TRBJ2-1; abundance: .; d_gene: TRBD2; CDR3aa: CASSQETAGVGNEQFF; CDR3nt: TGTGCCAGCAGCCAAGAAACAGCGGGAGTGGGCAATGAGCAGTTCTTC
v_gene: TRBV6-1; j_gene: TRBJ2-6; abundance: .; d_gene: .; CDR3aa: CASSDSGGANVLTF; CDR3nt: TGTGCCAGCAGTGATTCAGGGGGGGCCAACGTCCTGACTTTC
v_gene: TRBV28; j_gene: TRBJ2-1; abundance: .; d_gene: TRBD1; CDR3aa: CASSPSPGTGAYNEQFF; CDR3nt: TGTGCCAGCAGCCCGAGCCCCGGGACAGGGGCTTACAATGAGCAGTTCTTC
v_gene: TRBV4-2; j_gene: TRBJ2-2; abundance: .; d_gene: TRBD1; CDR3aa: CASSQTGGWVGELFF; CDR3nt: TGTGCCAGCAGCCAAACAGGGGGCTGGGTCGGGGAGCTGTTTTTT
v_gene: TRBV4-3; j_gene: TRBJ2-7; abundance: .; d_gene: TRBD1; CDR3aa: CASSQAVVPTGGIEQYF; CDR3nt: TGCGCCAGCAGCCAAGCAGTAGTTCCGACAGGGGGCATCGAGCAGTACTTC
v_gene: TRBV6-5; j_gene: TRBJ2-5; abundance: .; d_gene: TRBD2; CDR3aa: CASSRVRGDQYF; CDR3nt: TGTGCCAGCAGCCGAGTACGGGGGGACCAGTACTTC
v_gene: TRBV5-4; j_gene: TRBJ2-7; abundance: .; d_gene: TRBD2; CDR3aa: CASSTTSGRWFGYEQYF; CDR3nt: TGTGCCAGCAGCACGACTAGCGGGAGATGGTTCGGCTACGAGCAGTACTTC
v_gene: TRBV6-6; j_gene: TRBJ1-5; abundance: once; d_gene: .; CDR3aa: CASTLGSSNQPQHF; CDR3nt: TGTGCCAGCACCTTAGGGAGTAGCAATCAGCCCCAGCATTTT
v_gene: TRBV5-5; j_gene: TRBJ1-1; abundance: .; d_gene: .; CDR3aa: CASSSLSELNTEAFF; CDR3nt: TGTGCCAGCAGCTCCCTAAGTGAACTGAACACTGAAGCTTTCTTT
v_gene: TRBV27; j_gene: TRBJ1-5; abundance: .; d_gene: .; CDR3aa: CASSLGGLYSNQPQHF; CDR3nt: TGTGCCAGCAGTTTAGGAGGGCTATATAGCAATCAGCCCCAGCATTTT
v_gene: TRBV5-4; j_gene: TRBJ2-7; abundance: .; d_gene: .; CDR3aa: CASSMVDGNYEQYF; CDR3nt: TGTGCCAGCAGCATGGTGGACGGGAACTACGAGCAGTACTTC
v_gene: TRBV9; j_gene: TRBJ2-1; abundance: .; d_gene: TRBD1; CDR3aa: CASSPLFGTGFDNEQFF; CDR3nt: TGTGCCAGCAGCCCCCTCTTCGGGACAGGTTTTGACAATGAGCAGTTCTTC
v_gene: TRBV5-6; j_gene: TRBJ1-1; abundance: .; d_gene: .; CDR3aa: CASSLSVNTEAFF; CDR3nt: TGTGCCAGCAGCCTTTCGGTGAACACTGAAGCTTTCTTT
v_gene: TRBV19; j_gene: TRBJ1-2; abundance: .; d_gene: .; CDR3aa: CASSNSGRANYGYTF; CDR3nt: TGTGCCAGTAGCAATTCCGGGAGGGCTAACTATGGCTACACCTTC
v_gene: TRBV18; j_gene: TRBJ2-4; abundance: .; d_gene: .; CDR3aa: CASSPAGTTRAKNIQYF; CDR3nt: TGTGCCAGCTCACCGGCCGGGACAACTAGAGCCAAAAACATTCAGTACTTC
v_gene: TRBV5-6; j_gene: TRBJ2-7; abundance: .; d_gene: TRBD2; CDR3aa: CASSLVAASGRGYEQYF; CDR3nt: TGTGCCAGCAGCTTGGTGGCGGCTAGCGGGAGGGGGTACGAGCAGTACTTC
v_gene: TRBV11-2; j_gene: TRBJ2-1; abundance: .; d_gene: .; CDR3aa: CASSLLGSGTYNEQFF; CDR3nt: TGTGCCAGCAGCCTCCTTGGTAGCGGAACTTACAATGAGCAGTTCTTC
v_gene: TRBV6-1; j_gene: TRBJ2-1; abundance: .; d_gene: TRBD2; CDR3aa: CASTGYGGGAYEQFF; CDR3nt: TGTGCCAGCACGGGGTATGGCGGGGGGGCCTATGAGCAGTTCTTC
v_gene: TRBV15; j_gene: TRBJ2-5; abundance: .; d_gene: .; CDR3aa: CATSRVGSFMEETQYF; CDR3nt: TGTGCCACCAGCAGAGTGGGGAGTTTCATGGAAGAGACCCAGTACTTC
v_gene: TRBV19; j_gene: TRBJ1-1; abundance: .; d_gene: .; CDR3aa: CASSMWGENTEAFF; CDR3nt: TGTGCCAGTAGTATGTGGGGGGAGAACACTGAAGCTTTCTTT
v_gene: TRBV4-1; j_gene: TRBJ1-6; abundance: .; d_gene: .; CDR3aa: CASSQVGAGNSPLHF; CDR3nt: TGCGCCAGCAGCCAAGTAGGGGCGGGAAATTCACCCCTCCACTTT
v_gene: TRBV4-1; j_gene: TRBJ2-3; abundance: .; d_gene: .; CDR3aa: CASSQEPAQSGYTQYF; CDR3nt: TGCGCCAGCAGCCAAGAGCCAGCGCAGTCCGGGTACACGCAGTATTTT
v_gene: TRBV14; j_gene: TRBJ2-1; abundance: once; d_gene: TRBD1; CDR3aa: CASSRTGVNEQFF; CDR3nt: TGTGCCAGCAGTCGGACAGGGGTCAATGAGCAGTTCTTC
v_gene: TRBV30; j_gene: TRBJ2-7; abundance: .; d_gene: .; CDR3aa: CAWSPSGTLMEEQYF; CDR3nt: TGTGCCTGGAGTCCTTCTGGGACATTGATGGAAGAGCAGTACTTC
v_gene: TRBV19; j_gene: TRBJ2-7; abundance: few; d_gene: TRBD1; CDR3aa: CASSIVAGGYEQYF; CDR3nt: TGTGCCAGTAGTATAGTGGCAGGGGGTTACGAGCAGTACTTC
v_gene: TRBV4-3; j_gene: TRBJ2-5; abundance: .; d_gene: TRBD1; CDR3aa: CASSQNRGQETQYF; CDR3nt: TGCGCCAGCAGCCAAAACAGGGGCCAAGAGACCCAGTACTTC
v_gene: TRBV6-5; j_gene: TRBJ1-1; abundance: .; d_gene: .; CDR3aa: CASSYSGMNTEAFF; CDR3nt: TGTGCCAGCAGTTACTCCGGGATGAACACTGAAGCTTTCTTT
v_gene: TRBV27; j_gene: TRBJ2-1; abundance: .; d_gene: .; CDR3aa: CASSFSGLNEQFF; CDR3nt: TGTGCCAGCAGCTTTAGCGGTTTGAATGAGCAGTTCTTC
v_gene: TRBV6-5; j_gene: TRBJ1-1; abundance: once; d_gene: .; CDR3aa: CASRSTQENTEAFF; CDR3nt: TGTGCCAGCAGATCAACGCAGGAGAACACTGAAGCTTTCTTT
v_gene: TRBV18; j_gene: TRBJ2-7; abundance: .; d_gene: TRBD1; CDR3aa: CASSGDRQGANYEQYF; CDR3nt: TGTGCCAGCTCCGGGGATCGGCAGGGGGCGAACTACGAGCAGTACTTC
v_gene: TRBV29-1; j_gene: TRBJ2-7; abundance: .; d_gene: .; CDR3aa: CSVEEDNYEQYF; CDR3nt: TGCAGCGTTGAAGAAGACAACTACGAGCAGTACTTC
v_gene: TRBV7-9; j_gene: TRBJ1-2; abundance: .; d_gene: .; CDR3aa: CASSLLSNYGYTF; CDR3nt: TGTGCCAGCAGCTTACTCAGTAACTATGGCTACACCTTC
v_gene: TRBV4-3; j_gene: TRBJ1-3; abundance: .; d_gene: .; CDR3aa: CASSQDSLGYGNTIYF; CDR3nt: TGCGCCAGCAGCCAAGATAGCCTAGGCTACGGAAACACCATATATTTT
v_gene: TRBV5-5; j_gene: TRBJ1-1; abundance: .; d_gene: .; CDR3aa: CASSVGWNTEAFF; CDR3nt: TGTGCCAGCAGCGTCGGGTGGAACACTGAAGCTTTCTTT
v_gene: TRBV30; j_gene: TRBJ2-3; abundance: .; d_gene: TRBD2; CDR3aa: CAWSVSGGATDTQYF; CDR3nt: TGTGCCTGGAGTGTTAGCGGGGGGGCCACAGATACGCAGTATTTT
v_gene: TRBV7-2; j_gene: TRBJ1-1; abundance: .; d_gene: TRBD1; CDR3aa: CASTLITGGGTEAFF; CDR3nt: TGTGCCAGCACCTTGATCACAGGGGGCGGGACTGAAGCTTTCTTT
v_gene: TRBV11-3; j_gene: TRBJ1-1; abundance: once; d_gene: TRBD1; CDR3aa: CATTGVMNTEAFF; CDR3nt: TGTGCCACCACAGGGGTAATGAACACTGAAGCTTTCTTT
v_gene: TRBV4-3; j_gene: TRBJ1-1; abundance: .; d_gene: TRBD1; CDR3aa: CASSQDWMGQHGMNTEAFF; CDR3nt: TGCGCCAGCAGCCAAGATTGGATGGGACAGCACGGTATGAACACTGAAGCTTTCTTT
v_gene: TRBV7-2; j_gene: TRBJ1-5; abundance: .; d_gene: .; CDR3aa: CASSPTSRQPQHF; CDR3nt: TGTGCCAGCAGCCCGACGTCGAGGCAGCCCCAGCATTTT
v_gene: TRBV4-1; j_gene: TRBJ2-3; abundance: .; d_gene: TRBD2; CDR3aa: CASSLAGGPRGTQYF; CDR3nt: TGCGCCAGCAGCCTAGCGGGGGGGCCTCGTGGTACGCAGTATTTT
v_gene: TRBV7-2; j_gene: TRBJ2-7; abundance: .; d_gene: TRBD2; CDR3aa: CASRGGTTFSYEQYF; CDR3nt: TGTGCCAGCAGGGGCGGGACTACCTTTTCCTACGAGCAGTACTTC
v_gene: TRBV6-5; j_gene: TRBJ2-5; abundance: .; d_gene: .; CDR3aa: CASSYPRDTGQETQYF; CDR3nt: TGTGCCAGCAGTTACCCCCGGGACACCGGCCAAGAGACCCAGTACTTC
v_gene: TRBV15; j_gene: TRBJ2-1; abundance: .; d_gene: TRBD2; CDR3aa: CATSDGRGYNEQFF; CDR3nt: TGTGCCACCAGCGATGGGCGGGGGTACAATGAGCAGTTCTTC
v_gene: TRBV4-1; j_gene: TRBJ2-7; abundance: .; d_gene: TRBD1; CDR3aa: CASSPGQGATYEQYF; CDR3nt: TGCGCCAGCAGCCCCGGACAGGGGGCTACCTACGAGCAGTACTTC
v_gene: TRBV2; j_gene: TRBJ1-1; abundance: few; d_gene: .; CDR3aa: CARRSTGLNTEAFF; CDR3nt: TGTGCCAGAAGATCGACAGGACTGAACACTGAAGCTTTCTTT
v_gene: TRBV9; j_gene: TRBJ2-1; abundance: .; d_gene: .; CDR3aa: CASSPRESAYNEQFF; CDR3nt: TGTGCCAGCAGCCCCCGGGAGAGCGCCTACAATGAGCAGTTCTTC
v_gene: TRBV5-6; j_gene: TRBJ2-3; abundance: .; d_gene: .; CDR3aa: CASSRGSDTQYF; CDR3nt: TGTGCCAGCAGCCGTGGGAGTGATACGCAGTATTTT
v_gene: TRBV7-9; j_gene: TRBJ2-1; abundance: .; d_gene: TRBD2; CDR3aa: CASSSLAAHNEQFF; CDR3nt: TGTGCCAGCAGCTCTCTAGCGGCTCACAATGAGCAGTTCTTC
v_gene: TRBV27; j_gene: TRBJ1-2; abundance: .; d_gene: .; CDR3aa: CASSDGGQNYGYTF; CDR3nt: TGTGCCAGCAGTGACGGCGGACAAAACTATGGCTACACCTTC
v_gene: TRBV7-3; j_gene: TRBJ2-2; abundance: .; d_gene: TRBD2; CDR3aa: CASSPWVAGGPGELFF; CDR3nt: TGTGCCAGCAGCCCGTGGGTAGCGGGAGGACCCGGGGAGCTGTTTTTT
v_gene: TRBV5-4; j_gene: TRBJ1-2; abundance: .; d_gene: .; CDR3aa: CASSLDFGPEGNGYTF; CDR3nt: TGTGCCAGCAGCTTGGATTTCGGACCTGAGGGAAATGGCTACACCTTC
v_gene: TRBV9; j_gene: TRBJ1-1; abundance: .; d_gene: .; CDR3aa: CASSVISRANTEAFF; CDR3nt: TGTGCCAGCAGCGTAATTTCCAGGGCGAACACTGAAGCTTTCTTT